Given below is one T cell receptor (beta chain) in context. This sample is drawn from a study of T-cell reconstitution after alpha-beta-depleted transplantation in children. As it was prepared, the TCRbeta library received unique molecular identifiers. MiXCR, applied by TCRdb to the PCR reads, yields one record per CDR3 protein. The table has fewer than 550,000 distinct CDR3 sequences, roughly 11% seen once. The CDR3 loop spans 16 amino acids. CDR1 and CDR2 (germline): LNHNV, YYDKDF (reference sequence). The germline V and J ends were trimmed by 1 base and 0 bases, with 13 bases remaining between them.

V usage is TRBV15 and J usage is TRBJ2-7, with a tentative D call TRBD2 (6 bases). This specimen was PBMCs, mostly from graft donor cells, taken 180 days after TCRalphabeta/CD19-depleted stem cell transplant. The source is a female patient aged 2 to 10 who had a stem cell transplant for aplastic anemia, so the T cells may come from the graft donor. CDR3 loop: CATSRGVGLISYEQYF. The CDR3 DNA reads as TGTGCCACCAGCAGAGGAGTGGGACTGATCTCCTACGAGCAGTACTTC.